The TCR beta chain described here comes from a study of PD-L1 blockade in urothelial cancer. Study as a whole: About 85% of the 29 patients were males with bladder-origin urothelial cancer. Study-wide findings and caveats: Having blood TCR clonality under the median before treatment predicted better survival. Clones that were tumor-associated expanded more in the blood of durable-benefit patients at 3 weeks.

The CDR3 runs to 15 residues. Trimming pared 0 bases from V and 0 bases from J, leaving 7 bases between. Germline lookup yields CDR1 SGHRS and CDR2 YFSETQ. TCRdb keeps only in-frame clones here, not all; method: immunoSEQ multiplex PCR. The sample lists under 70,000 clones, 75% to 85% seen once, with 1.5% to 2% in the top ten. The time point was: pretreatment peripheral blood. Peripheral blood mononuclear cells were collected from every patient before and during treatment, yielding between 1 and 8 samples per patient. As regards this clone: Its antigen is currently unknown.

Source: PBMCs, taken around atezolizumab (anti-PD-L1) treatment. The TCR originated in a man aged 65-85 years with urothelial cancer. The chain links TRBV5-1 to TRBJ1-5; D not certain. The CDR3 bases are TGCGCCAGCAGCTTGGTTCCCGGTAGCAATCAGCCCCAGCATTTT. Translated, it gives CASSLVPGSNQPQHF.